This T cell receptor beta chain is from a study of graft-versus-host responses after intestinal transplantation. The CDR3 extends over 14 amino acids. V shed 0 bases and J shed 2 bases, with 9 bases lying between them. The germline V gene has CDR1 SGDLS and CDR2 YYNGEE. Clones were read by immunoSEQ multiplex PCR, and TCRdb kept only the in-frame ones, dropping some. In the table there are roughly 39,000 clones, nearly 95% of which are singletons. With respect to this clone: As yet, its antigen is unknown.

The receptor's source is a human donor who was the organ donor for an intestinal transplant. This sequence joins TRBV9 and TRBJ2-7; D perhaps matches TRBD2 (6 bases). The sequenced sample was unstimulated CD8+ T cells sorted from spleen or lymph node cells, obtained before transplant. CDR3: CASSVGGGTYEQYF. Written as DNA, the CDR3 is TGTGCCAGCAGCGTAGGGGGCGGGACCTACGAGCAGTACTTC.